Below, one T cell receptor beta chain is given with its context. Per the original data handling: Reference gene primers were amplified, and this amplification served to estimate nucleated cell counts. Profiling relied on immunoSEQ multiplex PCR, and the TCRdb table lists in-frame clones only, not all of them. V, J and clone size were drawn from that table, and D and trimming were deduced from the DNA. The sample consists of about 43,000 clones, approximately 87% of them appearing once. This specimen belongs to a study of blood T cell repertoires in COVID-19. Across the study: Donors in the United States, Italy and Spain gave samples during acute or convalescent COVID-19. PBMCs, B-cell-depleted T cells, or T cells were the source of the cDNA or gDNA that made up the material.

Unmatched junction bases numbered 5, after V lost 7 bases and J lost 2 bases. The germline V gene has CDR1 SGHAT and CDR2 FQNNGV. The CDR3 runs 13 residues. This sequence originates from a human donor in a cohort sampled during active COVID-19. The V gene is TRBV11-2, the J gene TRBJ2-7, with TRBD1 matching 7 bases. Specimen: peripheral blood. The CDR3 region is CASKGQHTYEQYF. The CDR3 region has the DNA TGTGCCAGCAAGGGACAGCACACCTACGAGCAGTACTTC.